Below are 19 T cell receptor beta chains sequenced from a single sample in a study of human T cells and chemical hapten exposure. Total RNA extraction was carried out from unfractionated whole blood. MiXCR, applied by TCRdb to the 5' RACE reads, yields one record per CDR3 protein. The sample contains roughly 81,000 distinct CDR3 sequences, around a sixth of which appear only once. Receptors originate from a female donor in good health.

The CDR3 DNA is TGTGCCAGCAGCTTCGTACATGGACAGGGCGGTCAGCCCCAGCATTTT. Translation gives CASSFVHGQGGQPQHF. This rearrangement joins TRBV5-5 to TRBJ1-5; 8 bases are a match to TRBD1. J was trimmed by 6 bases and V by 2 bases; bases with no gene match: 10. Germline V gene data show CDR1 as SGHKS and CDR2 as YYEKEE (reference sequence). The CDR3 extends over 16 amino acids.

In its sample, this clonotype was seen a few times. The chain has TRBV3-1 and TRBJ1-2; tentatively, D is TRBD1 (5 bases). Trimming stripped 4 bases from V and 7 bases from J, with 13 bases between. This CDR3 is 13 amino acids long. From germline, CDR1 is LGHDT and CDR2 YNNKEL (reference sequence). CDR3 in DNA: TGTGCCAGCAGCCGGAGAGGGGCGGCTGGCTACACCTTC. It specifies CASSRRGAAGYTF. Drawing the rest from reference TRBV3-1 and TRBJ1-2, the complete variable domain is DTAVSQTPKYLVTQMGNDKSIKCEQNLGHDTMYWYKQDSKKFLKIMFSYNNKELIINETVPNRFSPKSPDKAHLNLHINSLELGDSAVYFCASSRRGAAGYTFGSGTRLTVV.

The rearrangement uses TRBV6-5 and TRBJ1-4; no reliable D call. The length of the CDR3 is 13 residues. Trimming shortened V by 0 bases and J by 8 bases, and 7 bases separated the two germline ends. Germline V gene lookup returns CDR1 MNHEY and CDR2 SVGAGI. The CDR3 region has the DNA TGTGCCAGCAGTTACTCGGCGAAAGAAAAACTGTTTTTT. Translated: CASSYSAKEKLFF.

This chain joins TRBV5-1 and TRBJ1-4, with D hard to call. V lost 0 bases, J lost 0 bases, and 6 bases lay in between. The CDR3 has 15 residues. The germline gives CDR1 SGHRS, CDR2 YFSETQ. CDR3 in amino acids: CASSLAGSTNEKLFF. As DNA, the CDR3 is TGCGCCAGCAGCTTGGCCGGATCAACTAATGAAAAACTGTTTTTT.

CDR3 DNA: TGTGCCAGCAGTGTTCAGGGAGCGGGGGCCAACGTCCTGACTTTC. Translated, it gives CASSVQGAGANVLTF. The V call is TRBV6-1, the J call TRBJ2-6; D assignment may be TRBD1 or TRBD2 (5 bases each). Deletions cut 4 bases from V and 4 bases from J, with 11 bases between. This CDR3 contains 15 residues. Germline lookup yields CDR1 MNHNS and CDR2 SASEGT.

This clonotype was seen a few times. CDR3 sequence reads: CASSFVLGHGTYEQYF. For the CDR3, the DNA is TGTGCCAGCAGTTTTGTGTTGGGACACGGGACCTACGAGCAGTACTTC. The rearrangement uses TRBV12-3 or TRBV12-4 and TRBJ2-7; a weak D match, TRBD1 (6 bases). V was pared by 3 bases and J by 2 bases, with 17 bases between. The CDR3 has 16 residues.

This clonotype came up a few times. The chain links TRBV18 to TRBJ1-2; D not certain. The CDR3 runs 14 residues. V was trimmed by 6 bases and J by 0 bases, leaving 11 bases between them. Per the germline V gene, CDR1 is KGHSH and CDR2 is LQKENI. CDR3 protein: CASSRGRSNYGYTF. CDR3 nucleotides: TGTGCCAGCTCCCGCGGACGGTCTAACTATGGCTACACCTTC.

This chain uses TRBV28 with TRBJ2-1, with TRBD2 matching 11 bases. CDR1 is MDHEN, CDR2 SYDVKM, per germline. Germline trimming cut 5 bases from V and 2 bases from J; bases unmatched to any gene: 2. This CDR3 contains 15 residues. The CDR3 region is CASSPSGRPYNEQFF. The CDR3 coding sequence is TGTGCCAGCAGTCCTAGCGGGAGGCCCTACAATGAGCAGTTCTTC.

This clonotype was seen just once. The gene calls are TRBV5-5 and TRBJ2-5; D not certain. V was trimmed by 1 base and J by 1 base, leaving 14 bases between them. CDR1 is SGHKS, CDR2 YYEKEE, per germline (reference sequence). The CDR3 extends over 16 amino acids. The CDR3 is CASSLSGRNRQETQYF. CDR3 coding DNA: TGTGCCAGCAGCTTGTCAGGTCGAAATCGCCAAGAGACCCAGTACTTC.

V and J are TRBV29-1 and TRBJ2-6, with D maybe TRBD2 (6 bases). CDR3 size: 15 residues. Germline V gives CDR1 SQVTM, CDR2 ANQGSEA. Between the trimmed V and J ends, which lost 4 bases and 8 bases, there was a span of 18 bases. Here the CDR3 DNA reads TGCAGCGTTGGGGGGGAACATGGTGATACCAACGTCCTGACTTTC. Protein: CSVGGEHGDTNVLTF.

This clonotype was picked up a small number of times. This rearrangement joins TRBV27 to TRBJ2-7, with 9 bases lining up with TRBD1. Germline CDR1 and CDR2: MNHEY and SMNVEV (reference sequence). The CDR3 covers 13 residues. V lost 5 bases to trimming and J lost 6 bases; unmatched junction nucleotides: 5. Here the CDR3 DNA reads TGTGCCAGCAGTAACGACAGGGGGGCCGAGCAGTACTTC. Its protein product is CASSNDRGAEQYF.

This clonotype was detected only a few times. The rearrangement joins TRBV18 to TRBJ2-7; TRBD1 is a possible D gene (5 bases). CDR1 and CDR2 from the germline V gene are KGHSH and LQKENI. Trimming took off 0 bases at V and 4 bases at J, with 13 bases between the two ends. The CDR3 consists of 15 residues. The CDR3 spells CASSPPDGRAYEQYF. Written as DNA, the CDR3 is TGTGCCAGCTCACCACCTGACGGCAGGGCATACGAGCAGTACTTC.

This clonotype was recorded a few times. The V call is TRBV29-1, the J call TRBJ2-1; 7 bases match TRBD1. Germline trimming cut 4 bases from V and 0 bases from J; bases unmatched to any gene: 6. The CDR3 contains 15 residues. Germline V gives CDR1 SQVTM, CDR2 ANQGSEA. CDR3 sequence: CSVARGTDSYNEQFF. The CDR3 DNA reads as TGCAGCGTTGCCAGGGGGACCGACTCCTACAATGAGCAGTTCTTC.

This clonotype came up many times. The CDR3 nucleotides are TGTGCCAGCAGCTTAAAAGGACAGGGGGCGACTGGGGCCAACGTCCTGACTTTC. Its translation is CASSLKGQGATGANVLTF. The chain recombines TRBV7-2 with TRBJ2-6; 11 bases are shared with TRBD1. V dropped 2 bases and J dropped 2; count of bases not matched to a gene: 5. The CDR3 has 18 residues. The germline V gene encodes CDR1 SGHTA and CDR2 FQGNSA.

The chain links TRBV7-9 to TRBJ1-1, with D maybe TRBD1 (5 bases). The CDR3 length is 12 residues. The germline V gene encodes CDR1 SEHNR and CDR2 FQNEAQ (reference sequence). The ends were cut back, 4 bases at V and 11 bases at J, with 14 bases in the middle. This chain's CDR3 is CASSWEGTTAFF. In DNA form, the CDR3 reads TGTGCCAGCAGCTGGGAGGGGACCACGGCTTTCTTT. Complete variable domain (other parts from reference TRBV7-9 and TRBJ1-1): DTGVSQNPRHKITKRGQNVTFRCDPISEHNRLYWYRQTLGQGPEFLTYFQNEAQLEKSRLLSDRFSAERPKGSFSTLEIQRTEQGDSAMYLCASSWEGTTAFFGQGTRLTVV.

This clonotype has only a few counts. This chain links TRBV18 with TRBJ2-2; 15 bases fit TRBD2. V shed 2 bases, J shed 0 bases, and the junction held 7 bases outside the gene matches. Germline assignment: CDR1 KGHSH and CDR2 LQKENI. This CDR3 comprises 20 residues. CDR3: CASSPGGLAGGRSNTGELFF. The CDR3 DNA is TGTGCCAGCTCACCAGGGGGACTAGCGGGAGGACGATCGAACACCGGGGAGCTGTTTTTT.

The CDR3 here is CASSLFGQGEKLFF. The CDR3 bases are TGTGCCAGCAGTTTATTTGGGCAGGGTGAAAAACTGTTTTTT. The gene calls are TRBV12-3 or TRBV12-4 and TRBJ1-4; the D gene is possibly TRBD1 (5 bases). CDR3 length: 14 residues. V was shortened by 2 bases and J by 7 bases, with 11 bases between the two germline ends.

This clonotype was found a few times. This chain connects TRBV23-1 to TRBJ1-5; weak D call: TRBD1 (5 bases). TRBV23-1 is reported as an ORF; its role is uncertain. V shed 1 base and J shed 1 base, with 14 bases lying between them. The CDR3 covers 17 residues. The CDR3 DNA sequence: TGCGCCAGCAGTCAATGGCGGGGGTCGGCGAGCAATCAGCCCCAGCATTTT. Its protein is CASSQWRGSASNQPQHF.

V and J are TRBV7-2 and TRBJ2-3; 10 nucleotides match TRBD2. Germline V lookup: CDR1 SGHTA, CDR2 FQGNSA. V gave up 1 base and J gave up 4 bases; unmatched junction bases: 8. CDR3 length: 17 amino acids. The DNA for the CDR3 is TGTGCCAGCAGCTTAGTTGCAGCGGGGGGGCCGGCAGATACGCAGTATTTT. Translation: CASSLVAAGGPADTQYF.